The 31 T cell receptor beta chains listed next were all sequenced from one sample in a study of cytomegalovirus exposure and HLA in healthy donors. This PCR relied on a set of 60 Vbeta primers and 13 Jbeta primers. Measured with immunoSEQ multiplex PCR; TCRdb has only the in-frame clones, and not every one. Of 140,000 to 150,000 clones listed, 60% to 85% are singletons. Sequencing was performed on PBMCs. The receptors derive from a woman aged 40 to 55 in good health and CMV-seropositive.

The chain has TRBV9 and TRBJ2-3; D is unclear. The germline V gene has CDR1 SGDLS and CDR2 YYNGEE. The CDR3 contains 15 residues. Deletions cut 0 bases from V and 0 bases from J, with 8 bases between. CDR3 protein: CASSVGSVSTDTQYF. The CDR3 region has the DNA TGTGCCAGCAGCGTAGGGTCAGTGAGCACAGATACGCAGTATTTT.

This clone has only a few counts. The V gene is TRBV18, the J gene TRBJ1-4; 8 positions match TRBD1. Germline V gene data show CDR1 as KGHSH and CDR2 as LQKENI. The CDR3 runs 14 residues. Trimming removed 6 bases from V and 6 bases from J; junction bases left unmatched: 6. The CDR3 sequence is CASSRGRGDEKLFF. CDR3 sequence (DNA): TGTGCCAGCTCCAGGGGGCGCGGGGATGAAAAACTGTTTTTT.

The gene calls are TRBV28 and TRBJ2-7, with D maybe TRBD2 (6 bases). V lost 6 bases and J lost 3, with 18 bases in between. Germline V lookup: CDR1 MDHEN, CDR2 SYDVKM. This CDR3 region has 15 residues. The CDR3 sequence is CASRRTPGGGYEQYF. CDR3 coding DNA: TGTGCCAGCAGGCGAACCCCCGGGGGAGGCTACGAGCAGTACTTC. Combining the CDR3 with reference TRBV28 and TRBJ2-7 gives the whole variable domain DVKVTQSSRYLVKRTGEKVFLECVQDMDHENMFWYRQDPGLGLRLIYFSYDVKMKEKGDIPEGYSVSREKKERFSLILESASTNQTSMYLCASRRTPGGGYEQYFGPGTRLTVT.

This chain connects TRBV28 to TRBJ1-5; D possibly corresponds to TRBD1 (5 bases). Germline loops: CDR1 MDHEN, CDR2 SYDVKM. The CDR3 is made up of 13 amino acids. With 2 bases removed from V and 10 bases from J, the gap between germline ends came to 12 bases. The CDR3 loop is CASSLTGGVPQHF. CDR3 DNA sequence: TGTGCCAGCAGTTTAACGGGGGGAGTTCCCCAGCATTTT.

The rearrangement links TRBV30 to TRBJ2-7, with TRBD2 matching over 8 bases. Looked up from germline, CDR1 is GTSNPN and CDR2 is SVGIG (reference sequence). The CDR3 has 14 residues. The V and J ends lost 2 bases and 0 bases, in that order; junction bases with no gene match: 3. CDR3 sequence (DNA): TGTGCCTGGAGTACGGGGGGGAGCTCCTACGAGCAGTACTTC. Translated, it gives CAWSTGGSSYEQYF.

The rearrangement links TRBV19 to TRBJ1-5; D gene unclear. The CDR3 is 14 residues long. From germline, CDR1 is LNHDA and CDR2 SQIVND (reference sequence). Trimming stripped 2 bases from V and 0 bases from J, with 5 bases between. The CDR3 DNA is TGTGCCAGTAGTATAAACTATAGCAATCAGCCCCAGCATTTT. It specifies CASSINYSNQPQHF. The full variable domain, with the rest looked up from reference TRBV19 and TRBJ1-5, is DGGITQSPKYLFRKEGQNVTLSCEQNLNHDAMYWYRQDPGQGLRLIYYSQIVNDFQKGDIAEGYSVSREKKESFPLTVTSAQKNPTAFYLCASSINYSNQPQHFGDGTRLSIL.

The sample holds one count of this clone. The V and J genes are TRBV12-2 and TRBJ2-1; TRBD2 reflects the table's D call only, with no check against the DNA. TRBV12-2 is a known pseudogene. The CDR3 sequence is 17 residues long. CDR3 DNA sequence: TGTGCAAGTCGCTTAGGACTAGCGCCGAACTCCTACAATGAGCAGTTCTTC. Its protein product is CASRLGLAPNSYNEQFF.

This clone was seen only once. This chain connects TRBV6-6 to TRBJ1-1; 7 bases fit TRBD1. This CDR3 contains 16 residues. Germline lookup yields CDR1 MNHNY and CDR2 SVGAGI (reference sequence). The V segment lost 6 bases and the J segment 1 base; nucleotides outside the gene matches: 11. The CDR3 region has the DNA TGTGCCAGCAGCGCAACAGGGGTGATCGCGAACACTGAAGCTTTCTTT. It yields the protein CASSATGVIANTEAFF.

The V and J genes are TRBV5-5 and TRBJ1-2; D ambiguous. V dropped 4 bases and J dropped 5 bases, with 9 bases sitting between them. CDR1 is SGHKS and CDR2 is YYEKEE in the germline V gene (reference sequence). The CDR3 extends over 12 amino acids. The CDR3 DNA is TGTGCCAGCAGCGGCGGACTTTATGGCTACACCTTC. Its translation: CASSGGLYGYTF.

This chain links TRBV25-1 with TRBJ1-3, with D possibly matching TRBD1 (6 bases). This CDR3 spans 14 amino acids. V shed 0 bases and J shed 6 bases, with 9 bases lying between them. Germline-derived CDR1 and CDR2 are MGHDK and SYGVNS. CDR3 bases: TGTGCCAGCAGTGAATACGCAGGGGCAAACACCATATATTTT. Amino acid sequence: CASSEYAGANTIYF.

This clone was seen a single time. The CDR3 here is CASSEVYSNYGYTF. Written as DNA, the CDR3 is TGTGCCAGCAGTGAAGTATACTCTAACTATGGCTACACCTTC. The V and J genes are TRBV6-5 and TRBJ1-2, with no clear D. The CDR3 spans 14 residues. Looked up from germline, CDR1 is MNHEY and CDR2 is SVGAGI. The V gene lost 5 bases and the J gene lost 0 bases, with 10 bases spanning the gap.

This clone was found a few times. V is TRBV7-7 and J is TRBJ2-7, with a possible D match to TRBD2 (6 bases). CDR3 size: 14 residues. Trimming shortened V by 1 base and J by 5 bases, and 12 bases separated the two germline ends. Germline CDR1 SSHAT, CDR2 FNYEAQ (reference sequence). The DNA of the CDR3 is TGTGCCAGCAGCTTAGGGCTCCCGGGGGACGAGCAGTACTTC. Its translation: CASSLGLPGDEQYF.

The chain recombines TRBV5-1 with TRBJ2-1, with 9 bases aligning to TRBD2. This CDR3 comprises 16 residues. With 1 base clipped from V and 7 bases from J, the junction kept 9 bases outside the gene matches. CDR1 and CDR2 (germline): SGHRS, YFSETQ. This CDR3 is CASSLWASGVVNEQFF. The DNA of the CDR3 is TGCGCCAGCAGCTTGTGGGCTAGCGGGGTTGTTAATGAGCAGTTCTTC.

This chain joins TRBV10-3 and TRBJ2-2; 7 bases match TRBD1. With V trimmed by 10 bases and J by 4 bases, 18 bases remained unmatched. The V gene's germline CDR1 is ENHRY and CDR2 SYGVKD. The CDR3 totals 17 residues. CDR3 bases: TGTGCCACGAGGGCCACCAGGGGGAGCGCTGGCACCGGGGAGCTGTTTTTT. Its protein is CATRATRGSAGTGELFF.

The chain is built from TRBV5-1 and TRBJ1-4; D might be TRBD1 (5 bases). This CDR3 is 15 amino acids long. The V end lost 0 bases, the J end lost 2 bases, and 8 bases lay between the germline ends. Germline CDR1 and CDR2: SGHRS and YFSETQ. CDR3 nucleotide sequence: TGCGCCAGCAGCTTGGGGGGCACGACTAATGAAAAACTGTTTTTT. It yields the protein CASSLGGTTNEKLFF.

This chain uses TRBV5-1 with TRBJ2-3; TRBD1 might be the D (6 bases). Trimming removed 0 bases from V and 4 bases from J, with 9 bases in between. This CDR3 is 14 amino acids long. Per germline, CDR1 SGHRS and CDR2 YFSETQ. The CDR3 nucleotides are TGCGCCAGCAGCTTGGGGAACAGGGCAGATACGCAGTATTTT. Amino acids: CASSLGNRADTQYF.

This clone was seen a few times. The V gene is TRBV15, the J gene TRBJ1-2; D unresolved. The CDR3 sequence is 13 residues long. Germline V gene data show CDR1 as LNHNV and CDR2 as YYDKDF (reference sequence). Trimming removed 4 bases at V and 2 bases at J, with 8 bases between. The CDR3 here is CATSTKVNYGYTF. The DNA for the CDR3 is TGTGCCACCAGCACTAAAGTAAACTATGGCTACACCTTC. Full variable domain (rest looked up from reference TRBV15 and TRBJ1-2): DAMVIQNPRYQVTQFGKPVTLSCSQTLNHNVMYWYQQKSSQAPKLLFHYYDKDFNNEADTPDNFQSRRPNTSFCFLDIRSPGLGDTAMYLCATSTKVNYGYTFGSGTRLTVV.

The genes are TRBV7-3 and TRBJ2-7, with 9 bases fitting TRBD2. V lost 0 bases, J lost 6 bases, and 6 bases stayed unmatched. Per the germline V gene, CDR1 is SGHTA and CDR2 is FQGTGA. The CDR3 contains 15 residues. The DNA of the CDR3 is TGTGCCAGCAGCTTAACGAGCGGGGGGAGCTCCGAGCAGTACTTC. Amino acid sequence: CASSLTSGGSSEQYF.

This clone was counted once. V is TRBV5-1 and J is TRBJ2-1; no clear D gene. The CDR3 runs to 14 residues. Germline loops: CDR1 SGHRS, CDR2 YFSETQ. V was shortened by 0 bases and J by 1 base, with 5 bases between the two germline ends. The CDR3 DNA sequence: TGCGCCAGCAGCTTGGAGCTTTCCTACAATGAGCAGTTCTTC. Translation gives CASSLELSYNEQFF. The variable domain in full, with the rest retrieved from reference TRBV5-1 and TRBJ2-1, is KAGVTQTPRYLIKTRGQQVTLSCSPISGHRSVSWYQQTPGQGLQFLFEYFSETQRNKGNFPGRFSGRQFSNSRSEMNVSTLELGDSALYLCASSLELSYNEQFFGPGTRLTVL.

The V and J genes are TRBV29-1 and TRBJ1-2; 10 nucleotides align to TRBD1. CDR1 and CDR2 from the germline V gene are SQVTM and ANQGSEA. V dropped 6 bases and J dropped 8; count of bases not matched to a gene: 9. The CDR3 sequence is 13 residues long. The CDR3 coding sequence is TGCAGCGTCTCCGGGACAGGGGAGCTCGGCTACACCTTC. Protein product: CSVSGTGELGYTF.

The chain recombines TRBV2 with TRBJ1-6, with TRBD1 matching 7 bases. Germline assignment: CDR1 SNHLY and CDR2 FYNNEI. This CDR3 contains 14 residues. The V and J ends lost 6 bases and 7 bases, in that order; junction bases with no gene match: 6. Written as DNA, the CDR3 is TGTGCCAGCAGGGCCGGGACAGCAAATTCACCCCTCCACTTT. Translation gives CASRAGTANSPLHF.

This clone was picked up one time. The CDR3 reads CASSYSVFTDKQAFF. Written as DNA, the CDR3 is TGTGCCAGCAGTTACTCGGTTTTTACAGACAAGCAAGCTTTCTTT. This chain connects TRBV6-5 to TRBJ1-1; D unresolved. Trimming pared 0 bases from V and 9 bases from J, leaving 17 bases between. Germline V CDR1 and CDR2: MNHEY, SVGAGI. The CDR3 runs 15 residues.

The chain couples TRBV6-6 to TRBJ1-2; 10 nucleotides line up with TRBD1. J gave up 5 bases and V 6 bases, and 9 bases lay outside the gene matches. The CDR3 runs 15 residues. Germline V gives CDR1 MNHNY, CDR2 SVGAGI (reference sequence). The CDR3 reads CASRPPAGQGYGYTF. The CDR3, as DNA: TGTGCCAGCAGGCCACCCGCGGGACAGGGGTATGGCTACACCTTC.

This clone was seen a handful of times. The chain is built from TRBV21-1 and TRBJ1-5; the D call in the table, TRBD1, was not verified against the DNA. TRBV21-1 is deemed a pseudogene. The CDR3 contains 17 residues. Here the CDR3 reads CASSKVGDRDGIRPQHF. CDR3 coding DNA: TGTGCCAGCAGCAAAGTGGGGGACAGGGATGGTATACGGCCCCAGCATTTT.

This rearrangement joins TRBV7-6 to TRBJ2-5; the D is unclear. Germline V gene lookup returns CDR1 SGHVS and CDR2 FNYEAQ. Trimming removed 4 bases from V and 2 bases from J, with 8 bases in between. This CDR3 region has 13 residues. The CDR3 DNA reads as TGTGCCAGCAGCTCACTACCACAAGAGACCCAGTACTTC. Translated, it gives CASSSLPQETQYF.

The chain is built from TRBV18 and TRBJ2-7, with 11 bases lining up with TRBD1. This CDR3 is 20 amino acids long. V lost 0 bases, J lost 3 bases, and 16 bases stayed unmatched. Germline V gives CDR1 KGHSH, CDR2 LQKENI. The CDR3 spells CASSPPSWTGGPTNDYEQYF. The DNA of the CDR3 is TGTGCCAGCTCACCACCGAGTTGGACAGGGGGCCCCACCAATGACTACGAGCAGTACTTC. Combining the CDR3 with reference TRBV18 and TRBJ2-7 gives the whole variable domain NAGVMQNPRHLVRRRGQEARLRCSPMKGHSHVYWYRQLPEEGLKFMVYLQKENIIDESGMPKERFSAEFPKEGPSILRIQQVVRGDSAAYFCASSPPSWTGGPTNDYEQYFGPGTRLTVT.

The chain is built from TRBV6-1 and TRBJ2-7; 8 positions agree with TRBD1. The CDR3 contains 15 residues. With 7 bases clipped from V and 2 bases from J, the junction kept 10 bases outside the gene matches. CDR1 and CDR2 (germline): MNHNS, SASEGT. The CDR3 DNA sequence: TGTGCCAGCACCAGGACAGGGTTATCCGCCTACGAGCAGTACTTC. Translation gives CASTRTGLSAYEQYF.

The V gene is TRBV19, the J gene TRBJ2-2; TRBD1 matches at 10 bases. Germline V CDR1 and CDR2: LNHDA, SQIVND (reference sequence). There are 14 residues in the CDR3. The junction had 2 bases not matched to a gene; V was cut back by 7 bases and J by 3 bases. In DNA form, the CDR3 reads TGTGCCAGTAAAGGGACAGGGGACACCGGGGAGCTGTTTTTT. Residues: CASKGTGDTGELFF. The entire variable domain, with the rest obtained from reference TRBV19 and TRBJ2-2, is as follows: DGGITQSPKYLFRKEGQNVTLSCEQNLNHDAMYWYRQDPGQGLRLIYYSQIVNDFQKGDIAEGYSVSREKKESFPLTVTSAQKNPTAFYLCASKGTGDTGELFFGEGSRLTVL.

The genes are TRBV18 and TRBJ1-4; TRBD1 aligns across 7 bases. The germline V gene encodes CDR1 KGHSH and CDR2 LQKENI. V gave up 5 bases and J gave up 4 bases; unmatched junction bases: 7. There are 15 residues in the CDR3. CDR3 in DNA: TGTGCCAGCTCAGAAATGACAGGGAATAATGAAAAACTGTTTTTT. This encodes CASSEMTGNNEKLFF.

The chain joins TRBV9 to TRBJ2-3; 14 bases agree with TRBD2. CDR3 length: 15 residues. J was trimmed by 3 bases and V by 4 bases; bases with no gene match: 1. The V gene's germline CDR1 is SGDLS and CDR2 YYNGEE. The CDR3 region is CASSRLAGGTDTQYF. Here the CDR3 DNA reads TGTGCCAGCAGCCGACTAGCGGGGGGGACAGATACGCAGTATTTT.

The chain has TRBV7-9 and TRBJ1-2; no clear D gene. The germline gives CDR1 SEHNR, CDR2 FQNEAQ (reference sequence). This CDR3 comprises 13 residues. V was shortened by 1 base and J by 3 bases, with 6 bases between the two germline ends. The CDR3, as DNA: TGTGCCAGCAGCTTAGAACAGTACTATGGCTACACCTTC. Its protein is CASSLEQYYGYTF.